This TCR beta chain appears in the sequencing data of a study of blood T cell repertoires in COVID-19. The overall study: The study drew acute and convalescent COVID-19 samples from the United States, Italy and Spain. Sources were T cells, B-cell-depleted T cells, or PBMCs; the material itself was cDNA or gDNA.

As processed by the authors: Estimation of nucleated cell counts was performed using reference gene primer amplification. TCRdb's table, derived via immunoSEQ multiplex PCR, lists solely in-frame clones and lacks some. Clone size and V and J calls were adopted from that table, with D and trimming inferred from the DNA. Here the sample spans about 200,000 clones, about 89% being singletons. CDR1 MGHRA and CDR2 YSYEKL come from the germline V gene. The CDR3 covers 14 residues. The V end was cut by 0 bases, the J end by 4 bases, with 9 bases between. V is TRBV4-1 and J is TRBJ2-5; D remains ambiguous. The TCR comes from a woman aged 35 to 49 with acute or convalescent COVID-19. Source material: peripheral blood. CDR3 protein: CASSQDSASETQYF. As DNA, the CDR3 is TGCGCCAGCAGCCAAGACAGCGCGTCAGAGACCCAGTACTTC.